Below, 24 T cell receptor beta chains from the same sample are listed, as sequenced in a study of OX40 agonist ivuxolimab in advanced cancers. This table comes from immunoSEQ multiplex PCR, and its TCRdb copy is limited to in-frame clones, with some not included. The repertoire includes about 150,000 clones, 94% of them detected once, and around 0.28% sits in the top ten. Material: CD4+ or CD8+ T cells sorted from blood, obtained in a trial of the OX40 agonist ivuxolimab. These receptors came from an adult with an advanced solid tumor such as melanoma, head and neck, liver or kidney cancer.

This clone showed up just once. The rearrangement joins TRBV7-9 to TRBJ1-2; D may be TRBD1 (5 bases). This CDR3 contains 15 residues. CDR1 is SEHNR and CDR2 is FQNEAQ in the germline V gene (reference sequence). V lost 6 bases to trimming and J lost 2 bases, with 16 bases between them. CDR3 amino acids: CASSYPGPRNYGYTF. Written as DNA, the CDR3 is TGTGCCAGCAGTTATCCGGGGCCACGAAACTATGGCTACACCTTC.

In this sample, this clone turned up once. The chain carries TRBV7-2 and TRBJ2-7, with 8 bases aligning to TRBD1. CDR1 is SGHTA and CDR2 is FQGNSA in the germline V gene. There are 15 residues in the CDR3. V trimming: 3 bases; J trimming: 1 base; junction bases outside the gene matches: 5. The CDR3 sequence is CASSLDRERSYEQYF. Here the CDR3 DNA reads TGTGCCAGCAGCTTGGACAGGGAGAGGTCCTACGAGCAGTACTTC. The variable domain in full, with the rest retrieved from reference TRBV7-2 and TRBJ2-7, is GAGVSQSPSNKVTEKGKDVELRCDPISGHTALYWYRQSLGQGLEFLIYFQGNSAPDKSGLPSDRFSAERTGGSVSTLTIQRTQQEDSAVYLCASSLDRERSYEQYFGPGTRLTVT.

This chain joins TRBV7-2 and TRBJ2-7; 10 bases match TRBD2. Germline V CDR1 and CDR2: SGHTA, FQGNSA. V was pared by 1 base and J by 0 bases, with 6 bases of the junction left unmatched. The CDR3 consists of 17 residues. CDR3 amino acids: CASSLDTSGAFSYEQYF. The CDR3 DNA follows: TGTGCCAGCAGCTTAGACACTAGCGGGGCCTTCTCCTACGAGCAGTACTTC.

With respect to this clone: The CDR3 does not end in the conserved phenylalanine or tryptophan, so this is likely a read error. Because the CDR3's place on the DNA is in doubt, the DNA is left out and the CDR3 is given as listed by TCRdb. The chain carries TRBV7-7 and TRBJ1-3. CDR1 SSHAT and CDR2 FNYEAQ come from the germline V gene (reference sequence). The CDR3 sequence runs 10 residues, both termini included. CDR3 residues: CASSPKTVRV.

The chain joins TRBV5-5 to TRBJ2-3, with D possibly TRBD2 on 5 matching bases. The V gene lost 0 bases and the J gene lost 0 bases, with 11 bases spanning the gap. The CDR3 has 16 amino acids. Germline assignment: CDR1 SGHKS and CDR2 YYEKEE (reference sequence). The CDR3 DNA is TGTGCCAGCAGCTTGGAGCTAGCAGTAAGCACAGATACGCAGTATTTT. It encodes CASSLELAVSTDTQYF. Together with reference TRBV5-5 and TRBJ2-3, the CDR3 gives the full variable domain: DAGVTQSPTHLIKTRGQQVTLRCSPISGHKSVSWYQQVLGQGPQFIFQYYEKEERGRGNFPDRFSARQFPNYSSELNVNALLLGDSALYLCASSLELAVSTDTQYFGPGTRLTVL.

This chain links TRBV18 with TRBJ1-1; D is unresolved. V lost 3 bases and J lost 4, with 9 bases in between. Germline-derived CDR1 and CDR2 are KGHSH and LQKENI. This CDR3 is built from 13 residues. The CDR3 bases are TGTGCCAGCTCACCTGTGGGAGCCACTGAAGCTTTCTTT. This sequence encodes CASSPVGATEAFF. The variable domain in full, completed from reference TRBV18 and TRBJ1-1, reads NAGVMQNPRHLVRRRGQEARLRCSPMKGHSHVYWYRQLPEEGLKFMVYLQKENIIDESGMPKERFSAEFPKEGPSILRIQQVVRGDSAAYFCASSPVGATEAFFGQGTRLTVV.

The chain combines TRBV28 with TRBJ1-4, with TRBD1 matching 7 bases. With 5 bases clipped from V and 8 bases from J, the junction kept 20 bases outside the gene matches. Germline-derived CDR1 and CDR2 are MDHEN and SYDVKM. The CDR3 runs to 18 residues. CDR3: CASSPKGASVYRPEKLFF. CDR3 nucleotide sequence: TGTGCCAGCAGTCCCAAGGGGGCCTCCGTTTACCGTCCCGAAAAACTGTTTTTT.

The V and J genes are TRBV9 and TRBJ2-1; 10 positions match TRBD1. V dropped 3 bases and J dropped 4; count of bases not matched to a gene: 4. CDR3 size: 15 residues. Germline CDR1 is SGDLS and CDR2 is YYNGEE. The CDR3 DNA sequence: TGTGCCAGCAGCGCTGGGACAGGGGCTTACAATGAGCAGTTCTTC. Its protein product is CASSAGTGAYNEQFF.

CDR3 region: CASSAPGTAYGYTF. CDR3 coding DNA: TGTGCCAGCAGCGCCCCCGGGACAGCATATGGCTACACCTTC. The chain links TRBV9 to TRBJ1-2; 7 bases align to TRBD1. CDR1 SGDLS and CDR2 YYNGEE come from the germline V gene. With V trimmed by 3 bases and J by 5 bases, 7 bases remained unmatched. The CDR3 covers 14 residues.

The CDR3 loop reads CSVEEEGGALHF. The CDR3 DNA reads as TGCAGCGTTGAAGAGGAAGGGGGAGCCCTCCACTTT. The chain carries TRBV29-1 and TRBJ1-6; possibly TRBD1 for D (6 bases). Deletions cut 0 bases from V and 14 bases from J, with 11 bases between. The length of the CDR3 is 12 residues. Germline CDR1 is SQVTM and CDR2 is ANQGSEA.

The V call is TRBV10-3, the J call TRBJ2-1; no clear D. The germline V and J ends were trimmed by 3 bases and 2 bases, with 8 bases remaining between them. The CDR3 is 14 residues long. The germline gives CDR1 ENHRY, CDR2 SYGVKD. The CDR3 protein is CAISEGGTYNEQFF. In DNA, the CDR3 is TGTGCCATCAGTGAAGGTGGTACCTACAATGAGCAGTTCTTC.

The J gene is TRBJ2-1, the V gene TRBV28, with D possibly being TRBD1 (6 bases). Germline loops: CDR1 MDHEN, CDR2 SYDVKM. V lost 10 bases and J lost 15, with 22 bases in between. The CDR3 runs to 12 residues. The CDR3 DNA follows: TGTGCCACCTACCTTTTAGGGGGACCGCCGTTCTTC. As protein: CATYLLGGPPFF.

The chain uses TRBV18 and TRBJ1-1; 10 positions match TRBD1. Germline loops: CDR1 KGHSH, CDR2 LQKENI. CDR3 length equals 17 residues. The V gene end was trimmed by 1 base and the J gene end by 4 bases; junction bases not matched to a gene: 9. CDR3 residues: CASSPRGTGARGTEAFF. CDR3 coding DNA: TGTGCCAGCTCACCACGTGGGACAGGGGCGCGGGGCACTGAAGCTTTCTTT.

CDR3 nucleotide sequence: TGCAGTGCTAGAGATAAAGATACGCAGTATTTT. This translates into CSARDKDTQYF. This chain links TRBV20-1 with TRBJ2-3; the D is unclear. The CDR3 runs to 11 residues. Trimming stripped 0 bases from V and 5 bases from J, with 3 bases between. Germline-derived CDR1 and CDR2 are DFQATT and SNEGSKA (reference sequence).

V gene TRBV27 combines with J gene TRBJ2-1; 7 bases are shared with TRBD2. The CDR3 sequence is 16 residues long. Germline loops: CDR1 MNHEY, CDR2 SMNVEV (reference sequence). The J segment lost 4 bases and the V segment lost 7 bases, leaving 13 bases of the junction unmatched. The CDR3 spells CASINGTTAIYNEQFF. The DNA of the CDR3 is TGTGCCAGCATCAACGGGACTACGGCGATATACAATGAGCAGTTCTTC.

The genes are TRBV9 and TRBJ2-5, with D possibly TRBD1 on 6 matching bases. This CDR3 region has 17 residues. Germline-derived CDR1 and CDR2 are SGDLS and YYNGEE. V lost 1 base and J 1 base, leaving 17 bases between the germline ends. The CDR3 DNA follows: TGTGCCAGCAGCGTAAAGACAGGCTACACCGTCCAAGAGACCCAGTACTTC. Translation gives CASSVKTGYTVQETQYF. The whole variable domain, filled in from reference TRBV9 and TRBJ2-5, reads DSGVTQTPKHLITATGQRVTLRCSPRSGDLSVYWYQQSLDQGLQFLIQYYNGEERAKGNILERFSAQQFPDLHSELNLSSLELGDSALYFCASSVKTGYTVQETQYFGPGTRLLVL.

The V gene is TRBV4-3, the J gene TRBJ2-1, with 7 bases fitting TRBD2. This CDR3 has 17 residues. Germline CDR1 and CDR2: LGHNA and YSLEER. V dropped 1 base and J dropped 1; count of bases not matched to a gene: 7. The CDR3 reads CASSQVIGGNSYNEQFF. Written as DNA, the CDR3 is TGCGCCAGCAGCCAAGTGATCGGGGGGAATTCCTACAATGAGCAGTTCTTC.

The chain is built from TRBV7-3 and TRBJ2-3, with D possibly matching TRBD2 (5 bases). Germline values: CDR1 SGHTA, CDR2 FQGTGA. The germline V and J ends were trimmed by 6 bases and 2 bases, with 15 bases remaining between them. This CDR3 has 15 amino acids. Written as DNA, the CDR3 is TGTGCCAGCAGTCGGGGTCCCGGATACACAGATACGCAGTATTTT. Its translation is CASSRGPGYTDTQYF. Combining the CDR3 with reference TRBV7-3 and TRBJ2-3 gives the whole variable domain GAGVSQTPSNKVTEKGKYVELRCDPISGHTALYWYRQSLGQGPEFLIYFQGTGAADDSGLPNDRFFAVRPEGSVSTLKIQRTERGDSAVYLCASSRGPGYTDTQYFGPGTRLTVL.

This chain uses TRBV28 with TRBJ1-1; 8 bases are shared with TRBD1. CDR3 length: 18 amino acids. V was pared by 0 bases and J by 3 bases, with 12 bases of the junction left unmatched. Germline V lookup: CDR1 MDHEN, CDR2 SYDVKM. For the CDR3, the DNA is TGTGCCAGCAGTTTATGGGAGGACAGGGTGGTTAGGGACACTGAAGCTTTCTTT. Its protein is CASSLWEDRVVRDTEAFF.

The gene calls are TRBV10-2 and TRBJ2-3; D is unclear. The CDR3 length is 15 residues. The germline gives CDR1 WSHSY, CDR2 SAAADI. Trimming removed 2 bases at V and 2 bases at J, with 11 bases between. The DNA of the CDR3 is TGCGCCAGCAGTGAGACCCGTTCCTTCACAGATACGCAGTATTTT. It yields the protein CASSETRSFTDTQYF.

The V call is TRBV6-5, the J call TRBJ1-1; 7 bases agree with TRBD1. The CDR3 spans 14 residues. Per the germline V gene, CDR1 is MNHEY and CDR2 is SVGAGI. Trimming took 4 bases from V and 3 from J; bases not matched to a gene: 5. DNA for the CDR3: TGTGCCAGCAGTTCAGGACAGGTGTACACTGAAGCTTTCTTT. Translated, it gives CASSSGQVYTEAFF.

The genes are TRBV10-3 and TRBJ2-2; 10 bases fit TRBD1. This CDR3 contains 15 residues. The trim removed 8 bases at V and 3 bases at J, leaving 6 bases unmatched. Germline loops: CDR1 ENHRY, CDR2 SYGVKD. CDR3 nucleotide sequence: TGTGCCATCTTTCGACAGGGGGCGGACACCGGGGAGCTGTTTTTT. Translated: CAIFRQGADTGELFF.

CDR3: CSVARNEKLFF. In DNA, the CDR3 is TGCAGCGTTGCGCGGAATGAAAAACTGTTTTTT. V is TRBV29-1 and J is TRBJ1-4; no clear D gene. Germline V CDR1 and CDR2: SQVTM, ANQGSEA. CDR3 length: 11 amino acids. Trimming stripped 4 bases from V and 5 bases from J, with 5 bases between.

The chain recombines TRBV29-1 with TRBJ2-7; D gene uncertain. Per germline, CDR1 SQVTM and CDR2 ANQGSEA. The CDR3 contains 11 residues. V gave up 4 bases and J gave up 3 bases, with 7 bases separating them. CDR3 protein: CSVGQIYEQYF. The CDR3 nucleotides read TGCAGCGTTGGGCAGATCTACGAGCAGTACTTC.